The entry below gives a single T cell receptor (beta chain) sequence along with its context. The record originates from a study of T cells in Graves' hyperthyroidism and ophthalmopathy. It was RNA transcripts that yielded the amplified TCR beta CDR3 regions. Researchers ran a first-round RT-PCR on the TCR CDR3 using the HTBI primer set. TCRdb recomputed calls from the multiplex PCR reads with MiXCR, one row per CDR3 protein. The repertoire includes about 500,000 distinct CDR3 sequences, about 16% of them detected once, and around 28% sits in the top ten. The source of the PBMCs was 10 ml of fresh peripheral blood. The specimen was blood. The clonotype originates from a woman under 40 with Graves' ophthalmopathy.

The CDR3 here is CASSPRRMGPSYEQYF. DNA for the CDR3: TGTGCCAGCAGCCCCAGACGAATGGGCCCCAGCTACGAGCAGTACTTC. This rearrangement joins TRBV7-9 to TRBJ2-7; D ambiguous. Per the germline V gene, CDR1 is SEHNR and CDR2 is FQNEAQ (reference sequence). Between the trimmed V and J ends, which lost 5 bases and 3 bases, there was a span of 20 bases. This CDR3 has 16 residues.